A single sample gave rise to the 13 T cell receptor beta chains below, sequenced in a study of a mutant IDH1 vaccine in newly diagnosed glioma. Profiled with immunoSEQ multiplex PCR; TCRdb holds only in-frame clones, not every one. This sample has roughly 120,000 clones, with 90% found just once. Time point of the sample: week 11, during vaccination. With topical imiquimod, each dose of the vaccine consisted of 300 ug of mutant IDH1 20-mer peptide. No antigen has been identified for these receptors. Sequencing was performed on PBMCs, taken from a glioma patient whose treatment included an IDH1 peptide vaccine. Receptors were obtained from a woman in her fifties or sixties with glioma.

The chain's CDR3 is CASSRDSPMNTEAFF. CDR3 nucleotides: TGCGCCAGCAGCCGGGACAGTCCCATGAACACTGAAGCTTTCTTT. V usage is TRBV5-1 and J usage is TRBJ1-1, with 7 bases lining up with TRBD1. The CDR3 is 15 amino acids. Losses at the gene ends were 4 bases for V and 0 bases for J; bases not matched to a gene: 6. Germline V gene lookup returns CDR1 SGHRS and CDR2 YFSETQ.

The chain is built from TRBV7-9 and TRBJ2-6; no clear D gene. V lost 5 bases and J lost 5, with 22 bases in between. The CDR3 runs to 18 residues. Germline CDR1 SEHNR, CDR2 FQNEAQ (reference sequence). The DNA of the CDR3 is TGTGCCAGCAGCCACCTAATATACCGACAAAGTCGGGCCAACGTCCTGACTTTC. This sequence encodes CASSHLIYRQSRANVLTF. Combining the CDR3 with reference TRBV7-9 and TRBJ2-6 gives the whole variable domain DTGVSQNPRHKITKRGQNVTFRCDPISEHNRLYWYRQTLGQGPEFLTYFQNEAQLEKSRLLSDRFSAERPKGSFSTLEIQRTEQGDSAMYLCASSHLIYRQSRANVLTFGAGSRLTVL.

To note about this clone: Other nucleotide sequences in the sample specify the same CDR3. J is TRBJ2-2 and V is TRBV7-3, with no clear D. The CDR3 is 12 residues long. V was trimmed by 5 bases and J by 0 bases, leaving 1 base between them. Looked up from germline, CDR1 is SGHTA and CDR2 is FQGTGA. DNA of the CDR3: TGTGCCAGCAGCCCGAACACCGGGGAGCTGTTTTTT. This codes for CASSPNTGELFF.

The chain joins TRBV5-1 to TRBJ2-5, with 7 bases identical to TRBD1. CDR1 is SGHRS and CDR2 is YFSETQ in the germline V gene. Trimming removed 7 bases from V and 3 bases from J; junction bases left unmatched: 9. The CDR3 totals 14 residues. CDR3 sequence: CASYETGAEETQYF. The CDR3 DNA reads TGCGCCAGCTACGAAACAGGGGCTGAAGAGACCCAGTACTTC.

The chain combines TRBV12-1 with TRBJ2-2. TRBV12-1 is a pseudogene segment. The CDR3 totals 15 residues. The CDR3 region is CASSPSWVYTGELFF. In DNA, the CDR3 is TGTGCCAGCAGCCCAAGCTGGGTCTACACCGGGGAGCTGTTTTTT.

The chain joins TRBV7-3 to TRBJ1-2; D remains unclear. Trimming cost V 1 base and J 8 bases, with 20 bases left between them. There are 16 residues in the CDR3. Germline CDR1 SGHTA, CDR2 FQGTGA. DNA for the CDR3: TGTGCCAGCAGCTTAATTCCCCTGACGGGGATTGGGGGCTACACCTTC. This gives the protein CASSLIPLTGIGGYTF.

V usage is TRBV5-1 and J usage is TRBJ2-1; D gene ambiguous. Trimming stripped 3 bases from V and 2 bases from J, with 12 bases between. The CDR3 contains 15 residues. Per germline, CDR1 SGHRS and CDR2 YFSETQ. CDR3 amino acids: CASSWAAPPYNEQFF. CDR3 DNA sequence: TGCGCCAGCAGCTGGGCGGCTCCACCCTACAATGAGCAGTTCTTC.

This chain connects TRBV7-6 to TRBJ2-7; tentative D call: TRBD2 (5 bases). With 5 bases removed from V and 7 bases from J, the gap between germline ends came to 18 bases. The germline V gene has CDR1 SGHVS and CDR2 FNYEAQ. The CDR3 contains 14 residues. This chain's CDR3 is CASSPRDSEWEQYF. DNA of the CDR3: TGTGCCAGCAGCCCCCGGGATTCGGAATGGGAGCAGTACTTC.

This chain connects TRBV2 to TRBJ1-4; possibly TRBD1 for D (6 bases). From germline, CDR1 is SNHLY and CDR2 FYNNEI. Trimming pared 8 bases from V and 2 bases from J, leaving 12 bases between. The CDR3 consists of 14 residues. The CDR3 DNA follows: TGTGCCAGCGGAGGGGGAAGGACTAATGAAAAACTGTTTTTT. It translates to CASGGGRTNEKLFF.

CDR3 loop: CATSTGYRGADTGELFF. The CDR3 bases are TGTGCCACCAGCACGGGATATCGGGGGGCGGACACCGGGGAGCTGTTTTTT. This sequence joins TRBV15 and TRBJ2-2, with D perhaps TRBD2 (7 bases). Germline assignment: CDR1 LNHNV and CDR2 YYDKDF (reference sequence). The CDR3 extends over 17 amino acids. V was shortened by 4 bases and J by 3 bases, with 18 bases between the two germline ends.

CDR3 loop: CASQGGTNSYNEQFF. CDR3 bases: TGTGCCAGCCAGGGGGGGACCAACTCCTACAATGAGCAGTTCTTC. This sequence joins TRBV27 and TRBJ2-1; D is possibly TRBD1 or TRBD2 (7 bases each). CDR3 length: 15 residues. CDR1 and CDR2 (germline): MNHEY, SMNVEV (reference sequence). Trimming removed 8 bases at V and 0 bases at J, with 14 bases between.

The chain couples TRBV7-9 to TRBJ2-5, with 7 bases identical to TRBD1. The CDR3 has 16 amino acids. Per the germline V gene, CDR1 is SEHNR and CDR2 is FQNEAQ (reference sequence). The V and J ends lost 0 bases and 5 bases, in that order; junction bases with no gene match: 9. Written as DNA, the CDR3 is TGTGCCAGCAGCTTAGCTCAGACAGGGTCTGGGGAGACCCAGTACTTC. This translates into CASSLAQTGSGETQYF.

This chain links TRBV13 with TRBJ2-5; 8 positions match TRBD1. Germline trimming cut 6 bases from V and 2 bases from J; bases unmatched to any gene: 5. Germline V lookup: CDR1 PRHDT, CDR2 FYEKMQ (reference sequence). The length of the CDR3 is 14 residues. The chain's CDR3 is CASSSRTGQETQYF. CDR3 DNA: TGTGCCAGCAGTTCCCGGACAGGGCAAGAGACCCAGTACTTC.